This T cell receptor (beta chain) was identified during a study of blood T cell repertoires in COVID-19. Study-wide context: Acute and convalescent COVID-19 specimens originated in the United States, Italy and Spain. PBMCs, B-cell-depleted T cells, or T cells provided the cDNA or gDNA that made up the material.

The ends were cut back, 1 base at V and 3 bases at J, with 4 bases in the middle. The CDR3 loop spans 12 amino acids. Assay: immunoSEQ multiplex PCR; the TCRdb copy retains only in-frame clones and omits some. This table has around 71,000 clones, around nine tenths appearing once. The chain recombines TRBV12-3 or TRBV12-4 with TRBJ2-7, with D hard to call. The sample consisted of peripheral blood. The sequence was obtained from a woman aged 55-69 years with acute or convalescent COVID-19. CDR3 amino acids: CASSLGNYEQYF. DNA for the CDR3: TGTGCCAGCAGTTTAGGTAACTACGAGCAGTACTTC.